One T cell receptor beta chain is described in this entry. The data originate from a study of cytomegalovirus exposure and HLA in healthy donors. CDR1 and CDR2 (germline): ENHRY, SYGVKD. J gave up 8 bases and V 6 bases, and 22 bases lay outside the gene matches. The CDR3 runs 17 residues. This PCR relied on a set of 60 Vbeta primers and 13 Jbeta primers. Sequencing used immunoSEQ multiplex PCR; TCRdb keeps in-frame clones, though not all of them. This sample has approximately 150,000 clones, with over 60% found just once. The sequencing sample was made of PBMCs. The origin of this receptor is a woman in her 30s in good health and CMV-seronegative. The chain has TRBV10-3 and TRBJ2-7; 7 bases are a match to TRBD2. The CDR3 protein is CAISEAGLGEGREQQYF. The CDR3 DNA sequence: TGTGCCATCAGCGAAGCCGGCTTGGGTGAAGGGAGGGAGCAGCAGTACTTC.